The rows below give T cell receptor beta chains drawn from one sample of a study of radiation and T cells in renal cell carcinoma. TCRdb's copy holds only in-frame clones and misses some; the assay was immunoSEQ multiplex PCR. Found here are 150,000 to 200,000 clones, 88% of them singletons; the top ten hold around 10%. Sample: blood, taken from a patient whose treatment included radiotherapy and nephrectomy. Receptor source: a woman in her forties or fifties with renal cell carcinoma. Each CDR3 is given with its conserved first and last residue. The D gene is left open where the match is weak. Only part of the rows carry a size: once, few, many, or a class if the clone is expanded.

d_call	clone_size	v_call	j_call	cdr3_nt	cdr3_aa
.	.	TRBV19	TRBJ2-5	TGTGCCAGTAGTCCCTCGACGGTCCAAGAGACCCAGTACTTC	CASSPSTVQETQYF
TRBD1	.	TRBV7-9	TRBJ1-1	TGTGCCAGCAGCTCCGCGACAGGGGGCGGCACTGAAGCTTTCTTT	CASSSATGGGTEAFF
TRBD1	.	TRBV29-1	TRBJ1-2	TGCAGCGCTCAGGCTACTGACAGGGGCGGGGGCTACACCTTC	CSAQATDRGGGYTF
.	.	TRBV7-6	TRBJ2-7	TGTGCCAGCAGCCAAGTGGCAGGGAGTATCGACGAGCAGTACTTC	CASSQVAGSIDEQYF
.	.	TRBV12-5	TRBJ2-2	TGTGCTAGTGGTTCAATTCGGACAGTGAACACCGGGGAGCTGTTTTTT	CASGSIRTVNTGELFF
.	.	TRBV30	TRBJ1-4	TGTGCCTGGAGTTTGGGGTTGATCGAAAAACTGTTTTTT	CAWSLGLIEKLFF
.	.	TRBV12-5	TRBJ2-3	TGTGCTAGTGGTCCCAGGACAGCTAGCACAGATACGCAGTATTTT	CASGPRTASTDTQYF
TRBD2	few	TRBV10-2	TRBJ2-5	TGCGCCAGCAGTGGGACTAGCTTGGAGACCCAGTACTTC	CASSGTSLETQYF
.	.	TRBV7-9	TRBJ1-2	TGTGCCAGCAGCACGGACATCGCTAACTATGGCTACACCTTC	CASSTDIANYGYTF
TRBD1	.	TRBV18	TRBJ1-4	TGTGCCAGCTCACGGGCAGGGGGCCGAAGTGAAAAACTGTTTTTT	CASSRAGGRSEKLFF
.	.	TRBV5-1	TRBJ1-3	TGCGCCAGCAGCTTGGGCCAGGGGACCTCTGGAAACACCATATATTTT	CASSLGQGTSGNTIYF
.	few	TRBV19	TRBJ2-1	TGTGCCAGTAGTATAGCTCCTCCTGGCAATGAGCAGTTCTTC	CASSIAPPGNEQFF
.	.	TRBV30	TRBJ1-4	TGTGCCTGGGCCCGACAGGCAACTAATGAAAAACTGTTTTTT	CAWARQATNEKLFF
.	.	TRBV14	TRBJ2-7	TGTGCCAGCAGCCAAGGTTCAGGAAACGAGCAGTACTTC	CASSQGSGNEQYF
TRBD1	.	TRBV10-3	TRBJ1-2	TGTGCCATCAGTGACCTCACAGGGGACTATGGCTACACCTTC	CAISDLTGDYGYTF
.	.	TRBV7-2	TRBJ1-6	TGTGCCAGCAGCTTAGTTCCAGCGGGAGAAAATTCACCCCTCCACTTT	CASSLVPAGENSPLHF
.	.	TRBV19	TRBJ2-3	TGTGCCAGTAGCAGGGGGGGGACAGATACGCAGTATTTT	CASSRGGTDTQYF
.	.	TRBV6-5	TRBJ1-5	TGTGCCAGCAGTTATCGAAGCAATCAGCCCCAGCATTTT	CASSYRSNQPQHF
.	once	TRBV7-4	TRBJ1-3	TGTGCCAGCAGCTTTGAGGTGACTGGAAACACCATATATTTT	CASSFEVTGNTIYF
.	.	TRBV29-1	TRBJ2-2	TGCAGCGTTGAGGCCGGGTATGAAACCGGGGAGCTGTTTTTT	CSVEAGYETGELFF
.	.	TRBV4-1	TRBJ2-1	TGCGCCAGCAGCCAGGTGGAAGGCTCCTACAATGAGCAGTTCTTC	CASSQVEGSYNEQFF
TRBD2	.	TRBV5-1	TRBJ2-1	TGCGCCAGCAGGTCCGGGACTAGCATCCTCAATGAGCAGTTCTTC	CASRSGTSILNEQFF
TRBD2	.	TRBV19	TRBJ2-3	TGTGCCAGTAGTGGAGGGACTAGTGTCGTCCCAGATACGCAGTATTTT	CASSGGTSVVPDTQYF
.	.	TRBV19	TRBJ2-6	TGTGCCAGTAGCGAAGGGGGGTCTGGGGCCAACGTCCTGACTTTC	CASSEGGSGANVLTF
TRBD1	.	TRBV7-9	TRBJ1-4	TGTGCCAGCGGACTACAGGGGAATGAAAAACTGTTTTTT	CASGLQGNEKLFF
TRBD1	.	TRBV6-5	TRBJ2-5	TGTGCCAGCAGTTACGATACAGGGGTGGGGGAGACCCAGTACTTC	CASSYDTGVGETQYF
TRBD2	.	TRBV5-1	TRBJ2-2	TGCGCCAGCCAGGTTTCGGGGGGCACCGGGGAGCTGTTTTTT	CASQVSGGTGELFF